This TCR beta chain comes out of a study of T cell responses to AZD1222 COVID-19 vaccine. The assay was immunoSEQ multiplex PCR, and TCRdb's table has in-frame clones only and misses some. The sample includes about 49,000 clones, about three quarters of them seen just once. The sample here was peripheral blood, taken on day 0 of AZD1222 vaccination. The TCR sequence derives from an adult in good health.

The CDR3 coding sequence is TGTGCCAGCAGTCCCGGTTGGGGAGCTTTCTTT. It yields the protein CASSPGWGAFF. The chain employs TRBV27 and TRBJ1-1; D gene unclear. The CDR3 sequence is 11 residues long. The V end lost 5 bases, the J end lost 10 bases, and 11 bases lay between the germline ends. The germline V gene encodes CDR1 MNHEY and CDR2 SMNVEV (reference sequence).